This TCR beta chain is drawn from a study of T cell responses to AZD1222 COVID-19 vaccine. General study findings and limits: Only after the peak T cell response were repertoires sampled. Clonal diversity was possibly underestimated; the donors were predominantly white British and more often female. Across the whole spike, CD4 TCRs peaked at regions 160-218 and 743-854. Nearly half of spike-specific TCRs reportedly target unmutated variant regions.

Of note for this clone: Its cognate antigen is unknown. At one end, the junction sequence differs from germline, possibly due to a read error.

The CDR3 totals 16 residues. Germline CDR1 SSHAT, CDR2 FNYEAQ (reference sequence). Profiling relied on immunoSEQ multiplex PCR, and the TCRdb table lists in-frame clones only, not all of them. The sample consists of about 190,000 clones, around 93% of them appearing once. The chain employs TRBV7-7 and TRBJ1-1, with a weak D call TRBD1 (5 bases). The material was peripheral blood, obtained on day 0 of AZD1222 vaccination. The clonotype originates from an adult in good health. The CDR3 nucleotides are TGTGCTAGCAGCCGAATACCAGGGTCATTTATCACTGAAGCTTTCTTT. It specifies CASSRIPGSFITEAFF.